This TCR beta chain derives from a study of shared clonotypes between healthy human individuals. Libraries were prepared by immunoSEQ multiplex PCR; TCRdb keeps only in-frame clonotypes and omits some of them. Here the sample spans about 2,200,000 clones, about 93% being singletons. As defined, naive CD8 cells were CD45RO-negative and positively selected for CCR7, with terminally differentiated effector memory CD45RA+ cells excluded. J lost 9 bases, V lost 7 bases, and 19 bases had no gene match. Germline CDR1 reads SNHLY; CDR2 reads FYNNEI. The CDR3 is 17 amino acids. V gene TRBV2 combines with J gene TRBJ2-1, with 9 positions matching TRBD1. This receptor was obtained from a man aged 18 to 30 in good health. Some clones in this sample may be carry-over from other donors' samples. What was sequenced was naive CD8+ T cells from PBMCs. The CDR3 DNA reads TGTGCCAGCACCTATACCGAGGGACAGGGAAGTCGGGGTGAGCAGTTCTTC. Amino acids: CASTYTEGQGSRGEQFF. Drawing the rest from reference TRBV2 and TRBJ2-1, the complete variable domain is EPEVTQTPSHQVTQMGQEVILRCVPISNHLYFYWYRQILGQKVEFLVSFYNNEISEKSEIFDDQFSVERPDGSNFTLKIRSTKLEDSAMYFCASTYTEGQGSRGEQFFGPGTRLTVL.